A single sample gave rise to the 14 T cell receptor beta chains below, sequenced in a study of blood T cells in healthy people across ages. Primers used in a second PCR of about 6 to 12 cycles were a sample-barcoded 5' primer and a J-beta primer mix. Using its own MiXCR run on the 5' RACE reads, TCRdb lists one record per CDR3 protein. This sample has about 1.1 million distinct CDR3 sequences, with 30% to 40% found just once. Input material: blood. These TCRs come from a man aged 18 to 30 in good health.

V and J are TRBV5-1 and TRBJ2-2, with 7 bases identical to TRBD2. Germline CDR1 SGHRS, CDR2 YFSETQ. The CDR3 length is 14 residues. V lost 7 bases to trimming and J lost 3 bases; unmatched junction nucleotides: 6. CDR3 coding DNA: TGCGCCAGCTGGCGGGGGAGCTACACCGGGGAGCTGTTTTTT. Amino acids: CASWRGSYTGELFF.

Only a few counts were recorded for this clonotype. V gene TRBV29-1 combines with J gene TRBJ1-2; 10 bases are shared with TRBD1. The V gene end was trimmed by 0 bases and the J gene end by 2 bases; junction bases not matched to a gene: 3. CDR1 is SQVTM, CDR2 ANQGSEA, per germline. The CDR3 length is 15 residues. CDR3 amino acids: CSVEDPGQGNYGYTF. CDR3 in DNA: TGCAGCGTTGAAGATCCGGGACAGGGGAACTATGGCTACACCTTC. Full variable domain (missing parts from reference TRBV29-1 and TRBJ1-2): SAVISQKPSRDICQRGTSLTIQCQVDSQVTMMFWYRQQPGQSLTLIATANQGSEATYESGFVIDKFPISRPNLTFSTLTVSNMSPEDSSIYLCSVEDPGQGNYGYTFGSGTRLTVV.

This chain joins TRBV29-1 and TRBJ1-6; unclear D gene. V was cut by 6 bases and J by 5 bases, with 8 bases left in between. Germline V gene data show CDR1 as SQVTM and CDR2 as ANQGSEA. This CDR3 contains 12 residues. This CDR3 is CSVGNDNSPLHF. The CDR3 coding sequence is TGCAGCGTAGGTAATGATAATTCACCCCTCCACTTT.

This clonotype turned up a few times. The CDR3 DNA reads as TGTGCCAGCAGCCATGAAACACAAGAGACCCAGTACTTC. It specifies CASSHETQETQYF. V is TRBV7-9 and J is TRBJ2-5, with unresolved D. V gave up 5 bases and J gave up 2 bases, with 9 bases separating them. CDR3 length equals 13 residues. Germline values: CDR1 SEHNR, CDR2 FQNEAQ (reference sequence).

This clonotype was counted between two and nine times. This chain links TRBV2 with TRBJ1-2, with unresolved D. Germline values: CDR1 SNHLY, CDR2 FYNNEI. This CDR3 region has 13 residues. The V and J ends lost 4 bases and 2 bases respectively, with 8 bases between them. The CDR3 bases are TGTGCCAGCAGTGCGAGCGGAAACTATGGCTACACCTTC. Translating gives CASSASGNYGYTF. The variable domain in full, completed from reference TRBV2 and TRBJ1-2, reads EPEVTQTPSHQVTQMGQEVILRCVPISNHLYFYWYRQILGQKVEFLVSFYNNEISEKSEIFDDQFSVERPDGSNFTLKIRSTKLEDSAMYFCASSASGNYGYTFGSGTRLTVV.

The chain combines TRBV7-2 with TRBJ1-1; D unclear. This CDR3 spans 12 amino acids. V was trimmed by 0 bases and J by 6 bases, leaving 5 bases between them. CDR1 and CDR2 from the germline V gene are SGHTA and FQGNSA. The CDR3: CASSLAQSEAFF. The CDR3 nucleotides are TGTGCCAGCAGCTTAGCACAGTCTGAAGCTTTCTTT.

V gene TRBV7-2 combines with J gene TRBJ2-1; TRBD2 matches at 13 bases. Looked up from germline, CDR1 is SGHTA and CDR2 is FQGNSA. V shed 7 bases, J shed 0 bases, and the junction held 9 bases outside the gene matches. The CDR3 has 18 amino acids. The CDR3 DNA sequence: TGTGCCAGCACCGCCGAGACTAGCGGGAGGAGCTCCTACAATGAGCAGTTCTTC. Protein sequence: CASTAETSGRSSYNEQFF.

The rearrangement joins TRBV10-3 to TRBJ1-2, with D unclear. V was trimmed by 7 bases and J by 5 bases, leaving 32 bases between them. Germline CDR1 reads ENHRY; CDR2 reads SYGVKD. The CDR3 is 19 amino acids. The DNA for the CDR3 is TGTGCCATCATGGCTGAGGAAGGTACTGGAGGGAAATTCGGTTATGGCTACACCTTC. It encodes CAIMAEEGTGGKFGYGYTF.

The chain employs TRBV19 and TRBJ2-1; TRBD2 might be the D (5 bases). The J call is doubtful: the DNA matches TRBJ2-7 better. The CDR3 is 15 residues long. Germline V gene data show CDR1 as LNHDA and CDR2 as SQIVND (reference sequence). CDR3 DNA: TGTGCCAGTAGTATAGGAGGGAGCTCCTACAATGAGCAGTACTTC. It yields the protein CASSIGGSSYNEQYF.

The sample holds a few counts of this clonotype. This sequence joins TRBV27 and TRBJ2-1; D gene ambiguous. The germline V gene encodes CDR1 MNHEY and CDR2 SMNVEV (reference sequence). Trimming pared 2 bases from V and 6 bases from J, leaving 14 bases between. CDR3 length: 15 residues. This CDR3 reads CASSLPATAINEQFF. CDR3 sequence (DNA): TGTGCCAGCAGTTTACCAGCAACAGCCATCAATGAGCAGTTCTTC.

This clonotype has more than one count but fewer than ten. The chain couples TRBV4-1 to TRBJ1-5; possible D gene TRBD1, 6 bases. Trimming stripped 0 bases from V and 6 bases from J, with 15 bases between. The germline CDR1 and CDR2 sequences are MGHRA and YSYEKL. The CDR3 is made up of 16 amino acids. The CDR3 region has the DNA TGCGCCAGCAGCCAAGAATGGCTAGGGGGTCGTCAGCCCCAGCATTTT. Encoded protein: CASSQEWLGGRQPQHF.

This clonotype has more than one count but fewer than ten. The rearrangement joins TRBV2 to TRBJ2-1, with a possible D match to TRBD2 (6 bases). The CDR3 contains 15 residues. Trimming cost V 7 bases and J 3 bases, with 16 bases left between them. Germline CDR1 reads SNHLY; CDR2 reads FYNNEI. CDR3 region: CASTGRTIVYNEQFF. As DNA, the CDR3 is TGTGCCAGCACCGGAAGGACTATCGTCTACAATGAGCAGTTCTTC. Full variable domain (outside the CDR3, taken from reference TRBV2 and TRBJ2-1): EPEVTQTPSHQVTQMGQEVILRCVPISNHLYFYWYRQILGQKVEFLVSFYNNEISEKSEIFDDQFSVERPDGSNFTLKIRSTKLEDSAMYFCASTGRTIVYNEQFFGPGTRLTVL.

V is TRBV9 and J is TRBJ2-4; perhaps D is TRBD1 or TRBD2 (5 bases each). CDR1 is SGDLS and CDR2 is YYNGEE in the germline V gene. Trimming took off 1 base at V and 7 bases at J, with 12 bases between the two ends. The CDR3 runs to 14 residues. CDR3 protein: CASSVWDLANIQYF. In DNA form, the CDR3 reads TGTGCCAGCAGCGTATGGGACCTAGCTAACATTCAGTACTTC. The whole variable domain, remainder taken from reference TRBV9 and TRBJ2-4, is DSGVTQTPKHLITATGQRVTLRCSPRSGDLSVYWYQQSLDQGLQFLIQYYNGEERAKGNILERFSAQQFPDLHSELNLSSLELGDSALYFCASSVWDLANIQYFGAGTRLSVL.

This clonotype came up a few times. CDR3 sequence reads: CASSGVAGSTDTQYF. CDR3 DNA: TGTGCCAGCAGCGGTGTAGCGGGGAGCACAGATACGCAGTATTTT. This sequence joins TRBV5-5 and TRBJ2-3; 8 bases fit TRBD2. The CDR3 loop spans 15 amino acids. With 4 bases clipped from V and 0 bases from J, the junction kept 4 bases outside the gene matches. Germline CDR1 SGHKS, CDR2 YYEKEE (reference sequence).